These 29 T cell receptor beta chains were sequenced from one sample in a study of CXCR3-negative and CXCR3-positive naive CD8 T cells. The libraries of TRB cDNA were constructed through 5' RACE using UMI labels. Each CDR3 protein gets one entry in TCRdb, which reprocessed the 5' RACE reads and gives no DNA. The table lists about 80,000 distinct CDR3 sequences. The specimen sequenced was naive CXCR3- CD8+ T cells from blood. Subset defined: CD45RO-CCR7+CD27+CD95- naive CD8+ T cells lacking CXCR3 (TNR3-). These receptors all stem from a human donor in good health. Some clones in this sample may be carry-over from other donors' samples.

V and J are TRBV29-1 and TRBJ1-2; absent DNA, TCRdb's TRBD1 call cannot be checked. The CDR3 has 12 amino acids. CDR1 and CDR2 from the germline V gene are SQVTM and ANQGSEA. The CDR3 loop is CSVPQAGNGYTF.

The chain recombines TRBV7-2 with TRBJ2-1. CDR1 and CDR2 from the germline V gene are SGHTA and FQGNSA. CDR3 length: 12 amino acids. The CDR3 reads CASSFRYNEQFF. Drawing the rest from reference TRBV7-2 and TRBJ2-1, the complete variable domain is GAGVSQSPSNKVTEKGKDVELRCDPISGHTALYWYRQSLGQGLEFLIYFQGNSAPDKSGLPSDRFSAERTGGSVSTLTIQRTQQEDSAVYLCASSFRYNEQFFGPGTRLTVL.

The chain employs TRBV13 and TRBJ2-4. The length of the CDR3 is 13 residues. Germline V gene sequence: CDR1 PRHDT, CDR2 FYEKMQ (reference sequence). CDR3: CASSLGLGNIQYF.

V usage is TRBV7-9 and J usage is TRBJ1-1. The CDR3 is 17 amino acids. Germline V gene lookup returns CDR1 SEHNR and CDR2 FQNEAQ (reference sequence). The chain's CDR3 is CASSLGLSGFMNTEAFF.

The chain couples TRBV5-1 to TRBJ2-7. The CDR3 extends over 14 amino acids. The V gene's germline CDR1 is SGHRS and CDR2 YFSETQ. CDR3 protein: CASSPASGSYEQYF.

This CDR3 is CASSPSAGLSKNIQYF. The V call is TRBV12-3 or TRBV12-4, the J call TRBJ2-4; the D call of TRBD1 rests on TCRdb alone, since no DNA is present to check it. This CDR3 spans 16 amino acids.

V is TRBV7-9 and J is TRBJ2-1. Germline CDR1 is SEHNR and CDR2 is FQNEAQ (reference sequence). The CDR3 covers 12 residues. CDR3 region: CASSSPISEQFF. Complete variable domain (other parts from reference TRBV7-9 and TRBJ2-1): DTGVSQNPRHKITKRGQNVTFRCDPISEHNRLYWYRQTLGQGPEFLTYFQNEAQLEKSRLLSDRFSAERPKGSFSTLEIQRTEQGDSAMYLCASSSPISEQFFGPGTRLTVL.

This chain uses TRBV5-5 with TRBJ1-1. This CDR3 contains 13 residues. CDR1 is SGHKS, CDR2 YYEKEE, per germline (reference sequence). This chain's CDR3 is CASSQKGNPEAFF.

The CDR3 loop reads CASSSGTQYEQYF. J is TRBJ2-7 and V is TRBV10-1; TCRdb reports TRBD1, a call that lacks DNA to check it against. The V gene's germline CDR1 is WNHNN and CDR2 SYGVQD (reference sequence). The CDR3 totals 13 residues.

This sequence joins TRBV28 and TRBJ2-7; TCRdb proposes TRBD1, but this gene call is untestable without DNA. CDR3 size: 14 residues. From germline, CDR1 is MDHEN and CDR2 SYDVKM. CDR3 region: CASTQGHGVYEQYF.

The genes are TRBV7-6 and TRBJ2-7; absent DNA, TCRdb's TRBD1 call cannot be checked. This CDR3 comprises 14 residues. CDR1 is SGHVS and CDR2 is FNYEAQ in the germline V gene. The CDR3 is CASSLLTGSVEQYF.

This sequence joins TRBV12-3 or TRBV12-4 and TRBJ2-3; checking the TCRdb D call of TRBD1 is not possible without DNA. The CDR3 runs 14 residues. CDR3 sequence: CASSQGTFTDTQYF.

This chain joins TRBV12-3 or TRBV12-4 and TRBJ1-5; TCRdb picks TRBD1, but there is no DNA to check that call. The CDR3 length is 14 residues. CDR3 sequence: CASSSRGGSQPQHF.

CDR3 protein: CASSLGGPNYGYTF. This chain uses TRBV27 with TRBJ1-2. Germline values: CDR1 MNHEY, CDR2 SMNVEV (reference sequence). This CDR3 region has 14 residues.

The chain uses TRBV4-3 and TRBJ2-7; without DNA, the TCRdb call of TRBD2 cannot be checked. This CDR3 comprises 15 residues. Germline CDR1 is LGHNA and CDR2 is YSLEER. The CDR3 protein is CASSQRLAVFYEQYF.

This sequence joins TRBV7-9 and TRBJ2-7; checking the TCRdb D call of TRBD1 is not possible without DNA. CDR1 is SEHNR, CDR2 FQNEAQ, per germline (reference sequence). This CDR3 region has 14 residues. The CDR3 reads CASSPGQILGEQYF.

The CDR3 sequence is CASRTAIGTGTFLF. The chain recombines TRBV28 with TRBJ2-1; checking the TCRdb D call of TRBD1 is not possible without DNA. This CDR3 has 14 residues. Germline V gene data show CDR1 as MDHEN and CDR2 as SYDVKM.

V and J are TRBV4-2 and TRBJ2-7. The CDR3 runs to 16 residues. Germline assignment: CDR1 LGHNA and CDR2 YNFKEQ. The CDR3 protein is CASSQALNLGAYEQYF.

The genes are TRBV25-1 and TRBJ2-7; TCRdb outputs TRBD1, but without DNA this stays unchecked. This CDR3 is built from 13 residues. The germline gives CDR1 MGHDK, CDR2 SYGVNS. The CDR3 loop is CASSHRGAYDQYF.

V is TRBV29-1 and J is TRBJ1-2. Germline CDR1 is SQVTM and CDR2 is ANQGSEA. The CDR3 is made up of 11 amino acids. CDR3 loop: CSVVLAYGYTF.

This rearrangement joins TRBV29-1 to TRBJ1-1. Germline CDR1 SQVTM, CDR2 ANQGSEA. The CDR3 consists of 12 residues. The CDR3 protein is CSVGKGGSEAFF. The full variable domain, rest sourced from reference TRBV29-1 and TRBJ1-1, is SAVISQKPSRDICQRGTSLTIQCQVDSQVTMMFWYRQQPGQSLTLIATANQGSEATYESGFVIDKFPISRPNLTFSTLTVSNMSPEDSSIYLCSVGKGGSEAFFGQGTRLTVV.

The chain uses TRBV6-2 or TRBV6-3 and TRBJ2-1; TCRdb indicates TRBD1, and absent DNA this call remains unverified. This CDR3 spans 16 amino acids. Germline values: CDR1 MNHEY, CDR2 SVGEGT. CDR3: CASSYGVGGAHNEQFF.

The chain employs TRBV28 and TRBJ2-2. Germline loops: CDR1 MDHEN, CDR2 SYDVKM. There are 14 residues in the CDR3. The CDR3 sequence: CASSLPRVSGELFF.

The CDR3 protein is CASSSGLAGTNTGELFF. The chain couples TRBV7-3 to TRBJ2-2; the TCRdb call, TRBD2, lacks DNA for checking. The CDR3 consists of 17 residues. Germline CDR1 is SGHTA and CDR2 is FQGTGA.

The rearrangement links TRBV21-1 to TRBJ1-1; TCRdb outputs TRBD1, but without DNA this stays unchecked. TRBV21-1 has pseudogene status. This CDR3 is built from 14 residues. The CDR3 is CATFGWGLNTEAFF.

CDR3 sequence reads: CASSPGLAGGVSSYNEQFF. The rearrangement joins TRBV7-7 to TRBJ2-1; no DNA is available, so the TRBD2 call from TCRdb remains unchecked. CDR1 is SSHAT and CDR2 is FNYEAQ in the germline V gene (reference sequence). CDR3 length equals 19 residues.

The chain joins TRBV27 to TRBJ2-3; lacking DNA, the TRBD1 call made by TCRdb goes unchecked. CDR1 is MNHEY and CDR2 is SMNVEV in the germline V gene (reference sequence). The CDR3 is 15 residues long. This CDR3 is CASSGSGVAQEAQYF.

The chain links TRBV7-9 to TRBJ1-1; checking the TCRdb D call of TRBD1 is not possible without DNA. The germline V gene encodes CDR1 SEHNR and CDR2 FQNEAQ (reference sequence). The CDR3 extends over 15 amino acids. The CDR3 loop is CASSGPHGGVTEAFF.

The chain joins TRBV14 to TRBJ2-1; TCRdb picks TRBD1, but there is no DNA to check that call. CDR1 is SGHDN, CDR2 FVKESK, per germline. The CDR3 covers 16 residues. CDR3 protein: CASSQVRQGGMNEQFF.